Shown below are 10 T cell receptor beta chains from a single sample sequenced in a study of shared clonotypes between healthy human individuals. Libraries were prepared by immunoSEQ multiplex PCR; TCRdb keeps only in-frame clonotypes and omits some of them. The sample records around 2,000,000 clones, roughly 94% being singletons. The sequenced material came from naive CD4+ T cells sorted from blood. The subset here: CD45RA+ positively selected. These receptors all come from a man younger than 35 in good health.

This rearrangement joins TRBV5-1 to TRBJ2-5; 8 bases agree with TRBD1. The germline V gene encodes CDR1 SGHRS and CDR2 YFSETQ. The CDR3 is 17 amino acids. V lost 4 bases and J lost 5; bases outside the gene matches: 16. DNA for the CDR3: TGCGCCAGCAGCAGCCGGGACAGGACACTTTCCCCGGAGACCCAGTACTTC. Amino acid sequence: CASSSRDRTLSPETQYF.

The V call is TRBV5-4, the J call TRBJ2-5; D is possibly TRBD1 (7 bases). Looked up from germline, CDR1 is SGHNT and CDR2 is YYREEE (reference sequence). The CDR3 has 17 residues. The V gene lost 3 bases and the J gene lost 5 bases, with 23 bases spanning the gap. The CDR3 protein is CASSSSLTRGRGETQYF. CDR3 nucleotides: TGTGCCAGCAGCTCTAGTTTGACTAGGGGGCGTGGTGAGACCCAGTACTTC. Complete variable domain (other parts from reference TRBV5-4 and TRBJ2-5): ETGVTQSPTHLIKTRGQQVTLRCSSQSGHNTVSWYQQALGQGPQFIFQYYREEENGRGNFPPRFSGLQFPNYSSELNVNALELDDSALYLCASSSSLTRGRGETQYFGPGTRLLVL.

Concerning this clone itself: The sample has other DNA sequences that encode this CDR3 too. The V gene is TRBV18, the J gene TRBJ1-5, with no clear D. The V end was cut by 6 bases, the J end by 1 base, with 10 bases between. The CDR3 extends over 14 amino acids. The germline gives CDR1 KGHSH, CDR2 LQKENI. The CDR3 sequence: CASSLRESNQPQHF. The DNA of the CDR3 is TGTGCCAGCTCCCTTCGGGAGAGCAATCAGCCCCAGCATTTT.

As for this clone: The sample carries other DNA sequences with the same CDR3. This chain connects TRBV30 to TRBJ1-2, with unresolved D. This CDR3 is 11 amino acids long. The V end was cut by 3 bases, the J end by 0 bases, with 2 bases between. Germline values: CDR1 GTSNPN, CDR2 SVGIG (reference sequence). CDR3 protein: CAWSPNYGYTF. CDR3 nucleotides: TGTGCCTGGAGCCCTAACTATGGCTACACCTTC.

The V call is TRBV6-1, the J call TRBJ2-4; possibly TRBD1 or TRBD2 for D (5 bases each). From germline, CDR1 is MNHNS and CDR2 SASEGT. V was shortened by 3 bases and J by 8 bases, with 14 bases between the two germline ends. This CDR3 contains 14 residues. Here the CDR3 reads CASSEGRAWDIQYF. DNA of the CDR3: TGTGCCAGCAGTGAGGGGCGGGCGTGGGACATTCAGTACTTC.

Note on this clone: Other DNA sequences within the sample encode an identical CDR3. This chain joins TRBV6-5 and TRBJ1-1; D unclear. Germline-derived CDR1 and CDR2 are MNHEY and SVGAGI. The germline V and J ends were trimmed by 0 bases and 2 bases, with 4 bases remaining between them. This CDR3 spans 13 amino acids. The CDR3 here is CASSYSANTEAFF. The CDR3 nucleotides are TGTGCCAGCAGTTACTCTGCTAACACTGAAGCTTTCTTT.

This clone was seen just once. This rearrangement joins TRBV5-1 to TRBJ1-2, with TRBD1 matching 11 bases. In germline, CDR1 is SGHRS, CDR2 YFSETQ. This CDR3 spans 16 amino acids. Trimming took 4 bases from V and 1 from J; bases not matched to a gene: 6. The CDR3 DNA reads as TGCGCCAGCAGCGCTAGGACAGGGGGCAGTAACTATGGCTACACCTTC. Translating gives CASSARTGGSNYGYTF.

This clone was found once. The same CDR3 also results from other DNA sequences found in this sample. This chain joins TRBV7-2 and TRBJ2-5; D is undetermined. The CDR3 length is 14 residues. Trimming shortened V by 1 base and J by 5 bases, and 11 bases separated the two germline ends. Germline CDR1 is SGHTA and CDR2 is FQGNSA. CDR3 amino acids: CASSLVGSQETQYF. Here the CDR3 DNA reads TGTGCCAGCAGCTTAGTAGGTAGCCAGGAGACCCAGTACTTC. The variable domain in full, with the rest retrieved from reference TRBV7-2 and TRBJ2-5, is GAGVSQSPSNKVTEKGKDVELRCDPISGHTALYWYRQSLGQGLEFLIYFQGNSAPDKSGLPSDRFSAERTGGSVSTLTIQRTQQEDSAVYLCASSLVGSQETQYFGPGTRLLVL.

J is TRBJ1-4 and V is TRBV7-8, with a possible D match to TRBD1 (5 bases). V dropped 3 bases and J dropped 0 bases, with 8 bases sitting between them. The CDR3 length is 15 residues. Per germline, CDR1 SGHVS and CDR2 FQNEAQ. As DNA, the CDR3 is TGTGCCAGCAGCTTGGGGGAAGCAACTAATGAAAAACTGTTTTTT. Its protein is CASSLGEATNEKLFF.

This chain joins TRBV11-3 and TRBJ1-6; no reliable D call. The germline CDR1 and CDR2 sequences are SGHNT and YENEEA. Trimming shortened V by 3 bases and J by 8 bases, and 8 bases separated the two germline ends. This CDR3 has 13 residues. Here the CDR3 DNA reads TGTGCCAGCAGCTTCTCCGGAGATTCACCCCTCCACTTT. This sequence encodes CASSFSGDSPLHF.